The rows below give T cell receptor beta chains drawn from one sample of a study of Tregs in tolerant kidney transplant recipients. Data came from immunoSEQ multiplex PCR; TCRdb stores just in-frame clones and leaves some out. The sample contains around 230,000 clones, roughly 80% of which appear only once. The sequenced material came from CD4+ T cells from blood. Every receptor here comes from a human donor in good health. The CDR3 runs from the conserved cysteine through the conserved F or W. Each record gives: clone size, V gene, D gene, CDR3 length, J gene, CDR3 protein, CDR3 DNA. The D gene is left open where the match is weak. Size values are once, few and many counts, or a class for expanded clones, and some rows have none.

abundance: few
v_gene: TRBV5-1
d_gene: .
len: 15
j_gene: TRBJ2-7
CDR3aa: CASSPVPDQSYEQYF
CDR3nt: TGCGCCAGCAGCCCCGTTCCGGACCAGTCCTACGAGCAGTACTTC

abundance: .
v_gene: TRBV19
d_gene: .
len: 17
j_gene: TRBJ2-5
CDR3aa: CASSIAAGQWYQETQYF
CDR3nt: TGTGCCAGTAGTATTGCCGCAGGGCAGTGGTACCAAGAGACCCAGTACTTC

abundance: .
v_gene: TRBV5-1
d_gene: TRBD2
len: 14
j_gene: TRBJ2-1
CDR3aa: CASSLDGRAGEQFF
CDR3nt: TGCGCCAGCAGCTTAGACGGGAGGGCCGGGGAGCAGTTCTTC

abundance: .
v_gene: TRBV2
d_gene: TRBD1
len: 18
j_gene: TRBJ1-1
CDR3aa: CASSEPGTEGKMNTEAFF
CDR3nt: TGTGCCAGCAGTGAGCCCGGGACAGAGGGAAAGATGAACACTGAAGCTTTCTTT

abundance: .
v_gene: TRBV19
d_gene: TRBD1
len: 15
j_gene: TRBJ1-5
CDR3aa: CASSKDRGNNQPQHF
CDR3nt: TGTGCCAGTAGCAAGGACAGGGGAAACAATCAGCCCCAGCATTTT

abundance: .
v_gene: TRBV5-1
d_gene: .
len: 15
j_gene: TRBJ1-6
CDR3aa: CASSPEQAINSPLHF
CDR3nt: TGCGCCAGCAGCCCCGAGCAGGCGATAAATTCACCCCTCCACTTT

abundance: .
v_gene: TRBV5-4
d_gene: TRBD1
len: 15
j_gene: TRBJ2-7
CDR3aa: CASSSRGSFAYEQYF
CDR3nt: TGTGCCAGCAGCTCCAGGGGGTCTTTTGCCTACGAGCAGTACTTC

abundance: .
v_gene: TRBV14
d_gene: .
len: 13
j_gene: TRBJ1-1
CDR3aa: CASSVTTNTEAFF
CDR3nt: TGTGCCAGCAGCGTAACAACGAACACTGAAGCTTTCTTT

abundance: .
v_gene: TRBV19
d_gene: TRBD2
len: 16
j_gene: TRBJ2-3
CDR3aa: CASSALLAGGPDTQYF
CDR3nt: TGTGCCAGTAGTGCCCTACTAGCGGGAGGGCCGGATACGCAGTATTTT

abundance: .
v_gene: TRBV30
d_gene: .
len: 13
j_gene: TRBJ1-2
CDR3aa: CARQELGGYGYTF
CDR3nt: TGTGCCCGGCAGGAGTTGGGGGGATATGGCTACACCTTC

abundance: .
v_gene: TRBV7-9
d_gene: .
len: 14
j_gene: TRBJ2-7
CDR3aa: CASSTGGGLYEQYF
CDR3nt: TGTGCCAGCTCTACAGGGGGAGGGCTCTACGAGCAGTACTTC

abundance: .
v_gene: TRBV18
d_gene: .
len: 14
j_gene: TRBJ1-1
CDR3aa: CASSWRTENTEAFF
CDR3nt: TGTGCCAGCTCGTGGCGGACGGAGAACACTGAAGCTTTCTTT

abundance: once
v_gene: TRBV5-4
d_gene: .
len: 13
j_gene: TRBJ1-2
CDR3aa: CASSPDRNYGYTF
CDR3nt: TGTGCCAGCAGCCCGGACAGAAACTATGGCTACACCTTC

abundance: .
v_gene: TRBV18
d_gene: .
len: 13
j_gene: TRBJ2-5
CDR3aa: CASSTTAQETQYF
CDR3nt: TGTGCCAGCTCTACGACAGCACAAGAGACCCAGTACTTC

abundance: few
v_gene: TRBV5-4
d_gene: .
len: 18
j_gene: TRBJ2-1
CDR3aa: CASSSRQGGLAAYNEQFF
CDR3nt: TGTGCCAGCAGCTCACGCCAGGGGGGCCTCGCGGCGTACAATGAGCAGTTCTTC

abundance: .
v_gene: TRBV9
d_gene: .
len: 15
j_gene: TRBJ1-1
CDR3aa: CASSPVASGADEAFF
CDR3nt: TGTGCCAGCAGCCCCGTAGCATCGGGGGCCGATGAAGCTTTCTTT

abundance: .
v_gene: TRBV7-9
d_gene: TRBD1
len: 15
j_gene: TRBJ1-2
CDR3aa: CASSIQGRGNYGDTF
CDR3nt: TGTGCCAGCAGCATACAGGGGCGCGGGAACTATGGCGACACCTTC

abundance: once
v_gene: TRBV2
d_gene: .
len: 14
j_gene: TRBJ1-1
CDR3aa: CASSETELRTEAFF
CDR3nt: TGTGCCAGCAGTGAAACTGAGTTGAGGACTGAAGCTTTCTTT

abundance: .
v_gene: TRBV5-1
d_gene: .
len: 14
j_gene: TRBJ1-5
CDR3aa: CASSFEGLGQPQHF
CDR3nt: TGCGCCAGCAGCTTCGAGGGGCTGGGTCAGCCCCAGCATTTT

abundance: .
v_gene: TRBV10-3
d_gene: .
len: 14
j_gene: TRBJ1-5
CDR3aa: CAPPGVVSNQPQHF
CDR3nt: TGTGCCCCCCCCGGGGTCGTAAGCAATCAGCCCCAGCATTTT

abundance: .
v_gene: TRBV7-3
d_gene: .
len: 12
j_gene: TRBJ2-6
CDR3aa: CASSSGANVLTF
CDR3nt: TGTGCCAGCAGCTCTGGGGCCAACGTCCTGACTTTC

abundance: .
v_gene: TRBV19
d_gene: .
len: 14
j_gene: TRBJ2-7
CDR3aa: CASRLDRSSYEQYF
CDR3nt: TGTGCCAGTAGGTTAGACAGGTCCAGCTACGAGCAGTACTTC

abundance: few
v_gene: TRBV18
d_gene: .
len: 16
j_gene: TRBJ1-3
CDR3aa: CASSWVLEPSGNTIYF
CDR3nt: TGTGCCAGCTCATGGGTCTTGGAGCCCTCTGGAAACACCATATATTTT

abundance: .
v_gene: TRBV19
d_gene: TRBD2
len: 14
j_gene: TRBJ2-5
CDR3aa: CASSSTSGTAAQYF
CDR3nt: TGTGCCAGTAGTAGCACTAGCGGTACTGCTGCCCAGTACTTC

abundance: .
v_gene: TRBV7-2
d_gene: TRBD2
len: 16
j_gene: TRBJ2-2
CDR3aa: CASSSSGTRRTGELFF
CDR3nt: TGTGCCAGCAGCTCCTCCGGGACTAGACGAACCGGGGAGCTGTTTTTT

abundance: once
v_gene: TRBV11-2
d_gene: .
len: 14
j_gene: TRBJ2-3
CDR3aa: CASSLGPNSDTQYF
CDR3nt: TGTGCCAGCAGCTTAGGGCCCAATTCCGATACGCAGTATTTT

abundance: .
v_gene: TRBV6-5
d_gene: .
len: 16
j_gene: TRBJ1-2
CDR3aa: CASSYGGGRAAGGYTF
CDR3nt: TGTGCCAGCAGTTACGGCGGGGGGCGGGCTGCAGGTGGCTACACCTTC

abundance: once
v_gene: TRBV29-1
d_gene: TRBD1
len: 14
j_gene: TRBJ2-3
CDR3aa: CSTRQGIKTDTQYF
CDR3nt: TGCAGCACTCGACAGGGGATTAAGACAGATACGCAGTATTTT

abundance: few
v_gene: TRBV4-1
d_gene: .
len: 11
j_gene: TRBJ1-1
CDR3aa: CASSQNTEAFF
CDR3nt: TGCGCCAGCAGCCAGAACACTGAAGCTTTCTTT

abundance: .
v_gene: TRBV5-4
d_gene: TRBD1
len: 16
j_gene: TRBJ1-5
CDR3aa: CASSTGTVMGNQPQHF
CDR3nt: TGTGCCAGCAGCACCGGGACAGTCATGGGGAATCAGCCCCAGCATTTT

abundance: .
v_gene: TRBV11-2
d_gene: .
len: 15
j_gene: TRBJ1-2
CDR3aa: CASSPGWLANYGYTF
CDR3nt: TGTGCCAGCAGCCCTGGTTGGTTAGCTAACTATGGCTACACCTTC

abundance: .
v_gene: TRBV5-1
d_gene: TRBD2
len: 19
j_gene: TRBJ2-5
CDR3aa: CASRQANRTSGTYQETQYF
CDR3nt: TGCGCCAGCAGGCAGGCTAACCGGACTAGCGGGACGTACCAAGAGACCCAGTACTTC

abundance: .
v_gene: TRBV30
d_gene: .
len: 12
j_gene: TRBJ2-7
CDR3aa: CAWSAPWGEQYF
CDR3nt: TGTGCCTGGAGTGCGCCGTGGGGCGAGCAGTACTTC

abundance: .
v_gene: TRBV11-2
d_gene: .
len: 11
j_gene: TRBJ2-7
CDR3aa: CASSSTAEQYF
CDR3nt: TGTGCCAGCAGCTCTACCGCGGAGCAGTACTTC

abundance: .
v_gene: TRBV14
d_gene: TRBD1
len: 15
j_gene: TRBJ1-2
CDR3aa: CASSQAGTASYGYTF
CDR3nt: TGTGCCAGCAGCCAAGCGGGGACAGCCAGCTATGGCTACACCTTC

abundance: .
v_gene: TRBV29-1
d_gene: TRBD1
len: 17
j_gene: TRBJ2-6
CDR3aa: CSVEVTRGLAGANVLTF
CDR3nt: TGCAGCGTTGAAGTAACCAGGGGGCTGGCTGGGGCCAACGTCCTGACTTTC

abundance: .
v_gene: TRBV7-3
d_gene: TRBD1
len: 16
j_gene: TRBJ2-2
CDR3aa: CASSKRTGRDGGELFF
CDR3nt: TGTGCCAGCAGCAAGCGGACAGGTCGGGATGGCGGGGAGCTGTTTTTT

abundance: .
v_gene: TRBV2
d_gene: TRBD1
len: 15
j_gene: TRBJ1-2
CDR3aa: CASNTQGASNYGYTF
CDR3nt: TGTGCCAGCAATACACAGGGGGCGAGTAACTATGGCTACACCTTC

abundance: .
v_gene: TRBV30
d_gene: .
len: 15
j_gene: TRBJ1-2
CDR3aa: CACLRAAIYFSGYTF
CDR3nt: TGTGCCTGTTTACGCGCGGCGATCTATTTCTCTGGCTACACCTTC

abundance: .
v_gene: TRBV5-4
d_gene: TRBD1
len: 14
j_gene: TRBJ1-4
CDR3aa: CASSRDRGHEKLFF
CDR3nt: TGTGCCAGCAGCCGGGACAGGGGGCATGAAAAACTGTTTTTT

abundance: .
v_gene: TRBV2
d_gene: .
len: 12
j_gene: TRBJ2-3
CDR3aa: CASTGSSDTQYF
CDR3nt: TGTGCCAGCACCGGATCCTCAGATACGCAGTATTTT

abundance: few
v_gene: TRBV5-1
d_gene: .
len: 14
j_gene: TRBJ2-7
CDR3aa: CASSIDPSSYEQYF
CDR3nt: TGCGCCAGCAGCATTGACCCTAGCTCCTACGAGCAGTACTTC

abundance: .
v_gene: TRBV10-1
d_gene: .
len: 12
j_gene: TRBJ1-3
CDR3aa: CASSGTGNTIYF
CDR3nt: TGCGCCAGCAGTGGGACTGGAAACACCATATATTTT

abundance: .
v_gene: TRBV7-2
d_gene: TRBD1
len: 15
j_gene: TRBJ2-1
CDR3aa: CASSLPQGASNEQFF
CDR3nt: TGTGCCAGCAGCTTACCACAGGGGGCTTCGAATGAGCAGTTCTTC

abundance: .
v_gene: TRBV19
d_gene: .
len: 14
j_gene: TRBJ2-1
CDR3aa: CASSIGGRYNEQFF
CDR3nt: TGTGCCAGTAGTATAGGCGGCAGATACAATGAGCAGTTCTTC

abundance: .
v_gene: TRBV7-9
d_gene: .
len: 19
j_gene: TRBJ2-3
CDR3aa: CASSLEVLANRAVADTQYF
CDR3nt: TGTGCCAGCAGCTTAGAAGTGTTGGCAAATAGGGCAGTTGCAGATACGCAGTATTTT

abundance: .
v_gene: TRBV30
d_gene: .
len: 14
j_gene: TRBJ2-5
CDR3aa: CAWSAGGLQETQYF
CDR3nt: TGTGCCTGGAGTGCCGGGGGGCTGCAAGAGACCCAGTACTTC

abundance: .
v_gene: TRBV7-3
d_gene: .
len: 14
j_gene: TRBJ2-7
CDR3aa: CASSLTGPTYEQYF
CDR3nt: TGTGCCAGCAGCTTAACAGGGCCTACCTACGAGCAGTACTTC